This TCR beta chain was sequenced for a study of beta chain features in type 1 diabetes. With respect to this clone: Its cognate antigen is unknown.

Whole-study findings and limits: Within each of all four CD4+ subsets, Type 1 diabetes patients had TCRB CDR3s that were moderately but significantly shorter.

V lost 4 bases to trimming and J lost 0 bases, with 9 bases between them. The CDR3 runs 14 residues. CDR1 and CDR2 (germline): KGHSY, FQNENV. What was sequenced were expressed TCRB transcripts, since all of the isolated RNA had been reverse transcribed. There were some 3.6 million reads on average in the naive, central memory and regulatory T cell samples. Produced via immunoSEQ multiplex PCR; TCRdb's table is partial and in-frame only. Altogether a few hundred thousand clones are present, around 25% being singletons, with the ten largest covering 0.012%. The origin of this receptor is a woman aged 25 to 39 with type 1 diabetes. This sequence joins TRBV16 and TRBJ1-1; D perhaps matches TRBD1 (5 bases). Sequenced input: naive CD4+ T cells from blood. Here the CDR3 DNA reads TGTGCCAGCAGCCGACAGCCTCTGAACACTGAAGCTTTCTTT. Amino acid sequence: CASSRQPLNTEAFF. Looking up the rest from reference TRBV16 and TRBJ1-1 gives the full variable domain: GEEVAQTPKHLVRGEGQKAKLYCAPIKGHSYVFWYQQVLKNEFKFLISFQNENVFDETGMPKERFSAKCLPNSPCSLEIQATKLEDSAVYFCASSRQPLNTEAFFGQGTRLTVV.